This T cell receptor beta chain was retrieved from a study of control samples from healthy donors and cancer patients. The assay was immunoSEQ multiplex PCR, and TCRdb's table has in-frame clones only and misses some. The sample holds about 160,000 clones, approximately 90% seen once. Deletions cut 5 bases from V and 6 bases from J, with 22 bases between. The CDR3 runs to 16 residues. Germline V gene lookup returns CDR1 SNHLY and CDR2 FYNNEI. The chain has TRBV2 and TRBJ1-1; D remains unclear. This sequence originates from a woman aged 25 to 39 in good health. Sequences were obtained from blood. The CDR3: CASSLRAPNVASEAFF. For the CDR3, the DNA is TGTGCCAGCAGTCTGAGGGCCCCGAACGTTGCATCTGAAGCTTTCTTT.